Listed here is a single T cell receptor beta chain. Its specificity is unknown. The data stem from a study of OX40 agonist ivuxolimab in advanced cancers. Study-level background: Three patients, one with hepatocellular carcinoma and two with cutaneous melanoma, achieved partial responses. Whole-study findings and limits: Circulating CD4+ and CD8+ T cells showed clonal expansion by week 6 at 0.1 to 3.0 mg/kg. Some patients who did not respond also had low normalized T-cell clonal expansion.

Profiled with immunoSEQ multiplex PCR; TCRdb holds only in-frame clones, not every one. This sample has 60,000 to 75,000 clones, with less than 90% found just once. This CDR3 has 12 amino acids. Germline V gives CDR1 LNHDA, CDR2 SQIVND (reference sequence). The ends were cut back, 11 bases at V and 1 base at J, with 11 bases in the middle. The V call is TRBV19, the J call TRBJ1-1, with D perhaps TRBD1 (5 bases). The clonotype originates from an adult with an advanced solid tumor such as melanoma, head and neck, liver or kidney cancer. This specimen was CD4+ or CD8+ T cells sorted from blood, taken in a trial of the OX40 agonist ivuxolimab. CDR3 coding DNA: TGTGCCCTCCGGGGGAAGAACACTGAAGCTTTCTTT. This gives the protein CALRGKNTEAFF. Complete variable domain (other parts from reference TRBV19 and TRBJ1-1): DGGITQSPKYLFRKEGQNVTLSCEQNLNHDAMYWYRQDPGQGLRLIYYSQIVNDFQKGDIAEGYSVSREKKESFPLTVTSAQKNPTAFYLCALRGKNTEAFFGQGTRLTVV.